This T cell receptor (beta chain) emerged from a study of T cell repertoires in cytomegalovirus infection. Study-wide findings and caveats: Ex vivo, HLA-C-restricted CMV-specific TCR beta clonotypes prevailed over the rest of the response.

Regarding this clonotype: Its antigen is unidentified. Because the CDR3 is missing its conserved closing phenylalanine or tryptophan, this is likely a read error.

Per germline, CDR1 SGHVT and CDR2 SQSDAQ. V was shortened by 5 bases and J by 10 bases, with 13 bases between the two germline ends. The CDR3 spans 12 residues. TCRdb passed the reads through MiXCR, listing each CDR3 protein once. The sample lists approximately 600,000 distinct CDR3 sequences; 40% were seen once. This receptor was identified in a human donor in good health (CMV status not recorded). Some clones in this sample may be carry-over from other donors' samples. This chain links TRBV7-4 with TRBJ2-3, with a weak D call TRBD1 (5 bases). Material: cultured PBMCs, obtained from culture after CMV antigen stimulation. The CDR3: CASSPDTGSQYS. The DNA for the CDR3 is TGTGCCAGCAGCCCAGACACAGGTTCGCAGTATTCT.